Shown below are 24 T cell receptor beta chains from a single sample sequenced in a study of identical twins. TCRdb reprocessed the 5' RACE reads with MiXCR, giving one entry per CDR3 protein. The data contain around 250,000 distinct CDR3 sequences, about an eighth of them singletons. This sample was shared with a second study, whose subject was yellow fever vaccine responses in identical twins.

The sequencing sample was made of memory (CD45RO+) T cells sorted from blood. Receptor source: a woman aged 18-29 years in good health.

There are many counts of this clonotype. J is TRBJ1-2 and V is TRBV18, with 7 bases fitting TRBD1. Germline V gene lookup returns CDR1 KGHSH and CDR2 LQKENI. The length of the CDR3 is 13 residues. The junction had 2 bases not matched to a gene; V was cut back by 3 bases and J by 4 bases. DNA of the CDR3: TGTGCCAGCTCACCGGACAGGAGCTATGGCTACACCTTC. Translation: CASSPDRSYGYTF.

This clonotype was seen more than once but under ten times. V gene TRBV14 combines with J gene TRBJ1-5; a possible D gene is TRBD1 (5 bases). Germline-derived CDR1 and CDR2 are SGHDN and FVKESK. The CDR3 contains 16 residues. V lost 0 bases, J lost 0 bases, and 9 bases lay in between. For the CDR3, the DNA is TGTGCCAGCAGCCAAGATGGCAGGGTTAGCAATCAGCCCCAGCATTTT. Translating it yields CASSQDGRVSNQPQHF.

The sample holds many counts of this clonotype. The chain is built from TRBV18 and TRBJ2-7; 8 bases align to TRBD1. Germline values: CDR1 KGHSH, CDR2 LQKENI. The CDR3 is made up of 15 amino acids. V shed 2 bases, J shed 6 bases, and the junction held 9 bases outside the gene matches. CDR3 nucleotides: TGTGCCAGCTCACCAGCTAGCCAGGGGGCTGCCGAGCAGTACTTC. It yields the protein CASSPASQGAAEQYF.

The chain links TRBV7-9 to TRBJ2-6, with a weak D call TRBD2 (5 bases). CDR3 length equals 17 residues. CDR1 is SEHNR, CDR2 FQNEAQ, per germline (reference sequence). Trimming cost V 0 bases and J 1 base, with 10 bases left between them. CDR3 nucleotide sequence: TGTGCCAGCAGCTTAGCGGGAGCAGGTTCTGGGGCCAACGTCCTGACTTTC. Protein product: CASSLAGAGSGANVLTF.

This clonotype showed up just a few times. The rearrangement uses TRBV7-9 and TRBJ1-1; D not certain. Germline-derived CDR1 and CDR2 are SEHNR and FQNEAQ (reference sequence). Trimming shortened V by 6 bases and J by 4 bases, and 15 bases separated the two germline ends. This CDR3 comprises 14 residues. For the CDR3, the DNA is TGTGCCAGCAGTAAGGTATTCGGGAGCACTGAAGCTTTCTTT. Translation: CASSKVFGSTEAFF.

The genes are TRBV28 and TRBJ1-5; 10 bases map to TRBD1. The V gene end was trimmed by 4 bases and the J gene end by 4 bases; junction bases not matched to a gene: 4. CDR3 length equals 15 residues. Germline CDR1 reads MDHEN; CDR2 reads SYDVKM. This CDR3 reads CASSSRQGANQPQHF. The CDR3 coding sequence is TGTGCCAGCAGTTCTCGACAGGGGGCTAATCAGCCCCAGCATTTT.

The sample holds many counts of this clonotype. V usage is TRBV6-5 and J usage is TRBJ2-3, with 11 positions matching TRBD2. V lost 2 bases and J lost 3; bases outside the gene matches: 4. CDR3 length: 16 residues. From germline, CDR1 is MNHEY and CDR2 SVGAGI. As DNA, the CDR3 is TGTGCCAGCAGTTACGCAGGGACTAGCGGAACAGATACGCAGTATTTT. Residues: CASSYAGTSGTDTQYF.

The V and J genes are TRBV10-3 and TRBJ2-5; D is ambiguous. Deletions cut 0 bases from V and 5 bases from J, with 10 bases between. The CDR3 has 14 amino acids. The V gene's germline CDR1 is ENHRY and CDR2 SYGVKD. As DNA, the CDR3 is TGTGCCATCAGTGAGTCAGGCGCCCGGGAGACCCAGTACTTC. It translates to CAISESGARETQYF.

This chain links TRBV6-5 with TRBJ1-1, with 9 positions matching TRBD1. The germline gives CDR1 MNHEY, CDR2 SVGAGI. V trimming: 4 bases; J trimming: 13 bases; junction bases outside the gene matches: 13. The CDR3 loop spans 14 amino acids. CDR3 sequence (DNA): TGTGCCAGCAGTTCTGGGACAGGGACAAGCGAGGATTTCTTT. This sequence encodes CASSSGTGTSEDFF.

This chain connects TRBV29-1 to TRBJ2-7, with D unresolved. CDR3 length equals 12 residues. The V gene's germline CDR1 is SQVTM and CDR2 ANQGSEA. V was pared by 8 bases and J by 0 bases, with 11 bases between. DNA for the CDR3: TGCAGCAATACAGTGAGCTCCTACGAGCAGTACTTC. It yields the protein CSNTVSSYEQYF.

This clonotype occurred many times. The junction differs from germline at one of its ends, possibly a read error. This chain joins TRBV29-1 and TRBJ2-7, with TRBD2 identical over 15 bases. Germline loops: CDR1 SQVTM, CDR2 ANQGSEA. The CDR3 is 15 amino acids. CDR3 in amino acids: CSVEGTSGRRYEQYF. The CDR3 nucleotides are TGCAGCGTCGAAGGGACTAGCGGGAGGAGGTACGAGCAGTACTTC.

This clonotype was detected only a few times. This sequence joins TRBV20-1 and TRBJ1-2, with 9 bases aligning to TRBD1. CDR3 length: 13 residues. Unmatched junction bases numbered 3, after V lost 2 bases and J lost 5 bases. The germline V gene encodes CDR1 DFQATT and CDR2 SNEGSKA (reference sequence). The CDR3 bases are TGCAGTGCTAGACGGGACAGGGAGTATGGCTACACCTTC. Protein: CSARRDREYGYTF.

The CDR3 bases are TGTGCCAGCCGACTAGCGCCACCTATGAGCTCCTACAATGAGCAGTTCTTC. Residues: CASRLAPPMSSYNEQFF. This sequence joins TRBV27 and TRBJ2-1; 8 nucleotides match TRBD2. The length of the CDR3 is 17 residues. V lost 8 bases, J lost 0 bases, and 12 bases stayed unmatched. CDR1 and CDR2 from the germline V gene are MNHEY and SMNVEV (reference sequence).

This clonotype was seen many times. The rearrangement links TRBV6-2 or TRBV6-3 to TRBJ2-7; TRBD1 is a possible D gene (6 bases). Germline lookup yields CDR1 MNHEY and CDR2 SVGEGT. With 0 bases removed from V and 1 base from J, the gap between germline ends came to 13 bases. The CDR3 is 16 residues long. The CDR3, as DNA: TGTGCCAGCAGTTACTCGAAAAGGACAGCATCCTACGAGCAGTACTTC. It encodes CASSYSKRTASYEQYF.

The chain combines TRBV20-1 with TRBJ2-1; D is possibly TRBD1 or TRBD2 (5 bases each). This CDR3 has 16 amino acids. Trimming took 6 bases from V and 2 from J, leaving 20 bases between them. Germline CDR1 and CDR2: DFQATT and SNEGSKA (reference sequence). The CDR3 region has the DNA TGCAGTGCCCCAAATGCCAGGGAGAGTCCCTACAATGAGCAGTTCTTC. Protein: CSAPNARESPYNEQFF.

There are many counts of this clonotype. The chain uses TRBV18 and TRBJ2-2; D uncertain. CDR3 length equals 13 residues. V gave up 2 bases and J gave up 7 bases, with 8 bases separating them. The germline V gene has CDR1 KGHSH and CDR2 LQKENI. CDR3 sequence: CASSPGINGELFF. The CDR3, as DNA: TGTGCCAGCTCACCAGGGATCAACGGGGAGCTGTTTTTT.

The J gene is TRBJ1-1, the V gene TRBV10-3; D is unclear. Germline V gene lookup returns CDR1 ENHRY and CDR2 SYGVKD. The CDR3 is made up of 12 amino acids. Trimming left V 6 bases short and J 4 bases short, with 9 bases between. The chain's CDR3 is CAIRVTPTEAFF. The CDR3, as DNA: TGTGCCATCAGGGTGACCCCCACTGAAGCTTTCTTT.

The chain is built from TRBV25-1 and TRBJ2-5, with D unresolved. The CDR3 sequence is 12 residues long. Deletions cut 3 bases from V and 7 bases from J, with 9 bases between. Germline V gene sequence: CDR1 MGHDK, CDR2 SYGVNS. DNA of the CDR3: TGTGCCAGCAGTGAGGTGGACCGGACCCAGTACTTC. Translation: CASSEVDRTQYF.

Ten or more counts support this clonotype. The rearrangement uses TRBV29-1 and TRBJ2-7; 9 bases are a match to TRBD1. V dropped 7 bases and J dropped 1; count of bases not matched to a gene: 2. This CDR3 comprises 12 residues. Germline-derived CDR1 and CDR2 are SQVTM and ANQGSEA. CDR3 DNA: TGCAGCGCCGGACAGGGGTCCTACGAGCAGTACTTC. This gives the protein CSAGQGSYEQYF.

This clonotype has only a few counts. The chain joins TRBV27 to TRBJ1-1; no reliable D call. V gave up 2 bases and J gave up 7 bases, with 8 bases separating them. The length of the CDR3 is 12 residues. From germline, CDR1 is MNHEY and CDR2 SMNVEV (reference sequence). The CDR3 spells CASSLNGIEAFF. The CDR3 DNA reads as TGTGCCAGCAGTTTAAACGGAATTGAAGCTTTCTTT.

The V call is TRBV7-9, the J call TRBJ2-7, with D perhaps TRBD1 (5 bases). This CDR3 contains 14 residues. CDR1 and CDR2 (germline): SEHNR, FQNEAQ (reference sequence). With 2 bases removed from V and 3 bases from J, the gap between germline ends came to 11 bases. CDR3 coding DNA: TGTGCCAGCAGCTTATTTGGGGCGGACTACGAGCAGTACTTC. The encoded protein is CASSLFGADYEQYF. The full variable domain, in which reference TRBV7-9 and TRBJ2-7 provide the parts outside the CDR3, is DTGVSQNPRHKITKRGQNVTFRCDPISEHNRLYWYRQTLGQGPEFLTYFQNEAQLEKSRLLSDRFSAERPKGSFSTLEIQRTEQGDSAMYLCASSLFGADYEQYFGPGTRLTVT.

The chain recombines TRBV24-1 with TRBJ1-1; 8 nucleotides agree with TRBD1. Germline-derived CDR1 and CDR2 are KGHDR and SFDVKD. After removal of 8 bases from V and 2 bases from J, the junction contained 9 bases not matched to a gene. The CDR3 consists of 15 residues. Here the CDR3 reads CATTKGQGTNTEAFF. The CDR3 nucleotides read TGTGCCACCACGAAAGGACAGGGCACAAACACTGAAGCTTTCTTT.

This clonotype was detected ten times or more. The rearrangement joins TRBV5-1 to TRBJ1-2, with 9 bases that match TRBD1. This CDR3 contains 16 residues. The germline gives CDR1 SGHRS, CDR2 YFSETQ. The junction had 9 bases not matched to a gene; V was cut back by 2 bases and J by 4 bases. CDR3 sequence: CASSLAPTTGGYGYTF. CDR3 DNA: TGCGCCAGCAGCTTAGCTCCCACGACAGGGGGCTATGGCTACACCTTC.

This clonotype has ten or more counts. CDR3 in amino acids: CSVAANDGQFF. The CDR3, as DNA: TGCAGCGTTGCTGCTAATGACGGGCAGTTCTTC. This rearrangement joins TRBV29-1 to TRBJ2-1; no clear D. CDR1 is SQVTM and CDR2 is ANQGSEA in the germline V gene. The CDR3 covers 11 residues. V shed 4 bases and J shed 12 bases, with 13 bases lying between them.